This T cell receptor (beta chain) was profiled in a study of graft-versus-host responses after intestinal transplantation. Study overall: After anti-thymocyte globulin induction, recipients took tacrolimus and steroids for 3 to 4 years. The study's findings and limits: GvH clones were identified in recipient marrow, with some first appearing in ileum or blood.

Sequencing was performed with immunoSEQ multiplex PCR; in TCRdb, only in-frame clones are kept and a portion is missing. The table has 110,000 to 150,000 clones, 92% seen once. Points on this clone: Its target is not known.

Sequenced here: unstimulated CD4+ T cells sorted from spleen or lymph node cells, sampled before intestinal transplant. This clonotype was sampled from a human donor who received an intestinal transplant.

The DNA for the CDR3 is TGCGCCAGCAGCCAAGGAGGCGGAGTGGATACGCAGTATTTT. This sequence encodes CASSQGGGVDTQYF. The chain joins TRBV4-3 to TRBJ2-3; D unclear. V lost 1 base to trimming and J lost 6 bases, with 11 bases between them. This CDR3 spans 14 amino acids. Germline CDR1 and CDR2: LGHNA and YSLEER.